The next 10 T cell receptor beta chains were all read from a single sample in a study of OX40 agonist ivuxolimab in advanced cancers. The receptor library was made with the immunoSEQ multiplex PCR assay. TCRdb stores this immuneACCESS table with in-frame sequences only. Part of the clones is absent; in the studies checked, under half of the shortfall reflects unresolved V genes, and no reason is known for the rest. Present in this sample are about 42,000 clones, approximately 86% of which were seen just once. The top ten clonotypes cover 12% of the sample. The starting material was CD4+ or CD8+ T cells sorted from blood, obtained in a trial of the OX40 agonist ivuxolimab. These TCRs come from an adult with an advanced solid tumor such as melanoma, head and neck, liver or kidney cancer.

The chain links TRBV5-6 to TRBJ2-2, with D tentatively TRBD1 (6 bases). V lost 3 bases and J lost 2, with 8 bases in between. The CDR3 extends over 14 amino acids. Germline CDR1 SGHDT, CDR2 YYEEEE. CDR3 in amino acids: CASSSDRNTGELFF. DNA for the CDR3: TGTGCCAGCAGCTCGGACAGAAACACCGGGGAGCTGTTTTTT.

This clone was counted only a few times. The chain joins TRBV5-4 to TRBJ1-1; the D gene is possibly TRBD1 (5 bases). V lost 0 bases to trimming and J lost 3 bases, with 9 bases between them. Per germline, CDR1 SGHNT and CDR2 YYREEE (reference sequence). The CDR3 has 14 amino acids. Here the CDR3 DNA reads TGTGCCAGCAGCTTGGGTCAGGGATACACTGAAGCTTTCTTT. Its translation is CASSLGQGYTEAFF.

The chain links TRBV7-9 to TRBJ2-7; D might be TRBD1 (6 bases). Germline V gene lookup returns CDR1 SEHNR and CDR2 FQNEAQ (reference sequence). V lost 5 bases and J 3 bases, leaving 14 bases between the germline ends. The CDR3 covers 14 residues. Here the CDR3 DNA reads TGTGCCAGCAGCCCCGGGACAAAGAACTACGAGCAGTACTTC. It codes for CASSPGTKNYEQYF.

The chain combines TRBV9 with TRBJ2-7; 8 bases are shared with TRBD2. The CDR3 has 15 amino acids. The junction had 8 bases not matched to a gene; V was cut back by 4 bases and J by 2 bases. Germline V CDR1 and CDR2: SGDLS, YYNGEE. CDR3 loop: CASSPRSGGPYEQYF. The CDR3 DNA sequence: TGTGCCAGCAGCCCTCGGAGCGGGGGACCCTACGAGCAGTACTTC.

This sequence joins TRBV28 and TRBJ1-3, with D possibly being TRBD1 (5 bases). The CDR3 is made up of 18 amino acids. Per germline, CDR1 MDHEN and CDR2 SYDVKM. Trimming stripped 3 bases from V and 0 bases from J, with 18 bases between. CDR3 sequence (DNA): TGTGCCAGCAGTTTGGGGAGGGGTCCACCCTTCTCTGGAAACACCATATATTTT. Protein: CASSLGRGPPFSGNTIYF.

This clone was seen a handful of times. The J gene is TRBJ2-7, the V gene TRBV11-2, with TRBD1 as a possible D gene (9 bases). The V end was cut by 8 bases, the J end by 5 bases, with 22 bases between. Germline V lookup: CDR1 SGHAT, CDR2 FQNNGV. The CDR3 length is 15 residues. Written as DNA, the CDR3 is TGTGCCAGCGGCGGGGGGACAGGGCTTTCCAACGAGCAGTACTTC. Its protein is CASGGGTGLSNEQYF. Full variable domain (missing parts from reference TRBV11-2 and TRBJ2-7): EAGVAQSPRYKIIEKRQSVAFWCNPISGHATLYWYQQILGQGPKLLIQFQNNGVVDDSQLPKDRFSAERLKGVDSTLKIQPAKLEDSAVYLCASGGGTGLSNEQYFGPGTRLTVT.

The chain recombines TRBV7-8 with TRBJ1-1, with D possibly being TRBD1 (5 bases). V was shortened by 1 base and J by 8 bases, with 14 bases between the two germline ends. The CDR3 is made up of 14 amino acids. Germline V CDR1 and CDR2: SGHVS, FQNEAQ. The CDR3 nucleotides are TGTGCCAGCAGCTTAGAGGAAGCAACAGGCGAAGCTTTCTTT. Translating it yields CASSLEEATGEAFF.

V usage is TRBV27 and J usage is TRBJ1-1; possibly TRBD1 for D (5 bases). The CDR3 runs to 14 residues. The germline CDR1 and CDR2 sequences are MNHEY and SMNVEV (reference sequence). Trimming shortened V by 2 bases and J by 1 base, and 8 bases separated the two germline ends. The CDR3 loop reads CASSLGAANTEAFF. In DNA, the CDR3 is TGTGCCAGCAGTTTAGGGGCGGCGAACACTGAAGCTTTCTTT.

This chain links TRBV11-2 with TRBJ1-4, with D possibly being TRBD1 (5 bases). This CDR3 is built from 14 residues. The germline gives CDR1 SGHAT, CDR2 FQNNGV. The germline V and J ends were trimmed by 5 bases and 8 bases, with 15 bases remaining between them. CDR3 residues: CASSPTGLLEKLFF. CDR3 coding DNA: TGTGCCAGCAGCCCTACGGGGCTATTAGAAAAACTGTTTTTT.

This clone was seen more than once but under ten times. The rearrangement links TRBV7-6 to TRBJ1-1; D call uncertain. V was pared by 1 base and J by 0 bases, with 3 bases between. Looked up from germline, CDR1 is SGHVS and CDR2 is FNYEAQ. The CDR3 is made up of 13 amino acids. The CDR3 DNA is TGTGCCAGCAGCTTAGGCATGAACACTGAAGCTTTCTTT. This sequence encodes CASSLGMNTEAFF.